Sequencing of this T cell receptor beta chain was carried out in a study of cytomegalovirus exposure and HLA in healthy donors. It was with 60 Vbeta and 13 Jbeta primers that the PCR ran. TCRdb's copy holds only in-frame clones and misses some; the assay was immunoSEQ multiplex PCR. The sample has hundreds of thousands of clones, 82% seen once. The CDR3 is made up of 14 amino acids. V lost 4 bases to trimming and J lost 5 bases, with 13 bases between them. Germline-derived CDR1 and CDR2 are SGHDT and YYEEEE. The material sequenced was PBMCs. This receptor was identified in a man aged 35 to 55 in good health and CMV-seropositive. V is TRBV5-6 and J is TRBJ2-1; maybe TRBD2 (5 bases). Here the CDR3 reads CASSLGGPNNEQFF. The CDR3 DNA follows: TGTGCCAGCAGCCTGGGCGGGCCGAACAATGAGCAGTTCTTC.